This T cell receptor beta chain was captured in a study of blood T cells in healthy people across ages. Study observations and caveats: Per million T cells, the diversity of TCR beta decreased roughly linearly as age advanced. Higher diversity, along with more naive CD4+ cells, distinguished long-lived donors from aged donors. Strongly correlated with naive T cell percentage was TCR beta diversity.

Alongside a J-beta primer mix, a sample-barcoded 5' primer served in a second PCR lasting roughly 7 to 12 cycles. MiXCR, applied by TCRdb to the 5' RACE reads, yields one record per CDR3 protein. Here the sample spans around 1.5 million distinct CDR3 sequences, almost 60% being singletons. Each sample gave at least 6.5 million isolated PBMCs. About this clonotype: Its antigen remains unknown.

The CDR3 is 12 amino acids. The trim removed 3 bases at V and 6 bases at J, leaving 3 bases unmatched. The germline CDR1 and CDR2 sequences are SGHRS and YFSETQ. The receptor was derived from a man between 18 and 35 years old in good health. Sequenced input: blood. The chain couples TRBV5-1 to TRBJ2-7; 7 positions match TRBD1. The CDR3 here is CASSSTGFEQYF. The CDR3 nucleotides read TGCGCCAGCAGCTCGACAGGGTTCGAGCAGTACTTC.